One sample yielded the 32 T cell receptor beta chains listed below, sequenced in a study of T cells in Graves' hyperthyroidism and ophthalmopathy. TCR beta CDR3 region amplification was performed from RNA transcripts. RT-PCR in the first round (using the HTBI primer set) targeted the TCR CDR3. One entry per CDR3 protein, called by TCRdb with MiXCR from the multiplex PCR reads. This sample has 480,000 or so distinct CDR3 sequences, with over 45% found just once. Source material: peripheral blood or thyroid tissue (not recorded which). All receptors come from an adult woman with Graves' disease, either hyperthyroidism or ophthalmopathy (not recorded which).

The chain combines TRBV10-3 with TRBJ1-4, with D possibly matching TRBD1 (5 bases). The CDR3 loop spans 14 amino acids. Trimming removed 6 bases at V and 6 bases at J, with 14 bases between. Germline V gene lookup returns CDR1 ENHRY and CDR2 SYGVKD. The CDR3 DNA reads as TGTGCCATCAGCCCCGGGACCTCGTATGAAAAACTGTTTTTT. Amino acid sequence: CAISPGTSYEKLFF.

This clonotype was detected ten times or more. CDR3 DNA sequence: TGTGCCACCAGTGACGCCGGATGGGACGAGCAGTACTTC. Translation: CATSDAGWDEQYF. The rearrangement links TRBV24-1 to TRBJ2-7; no clear D. Trimming stripped 4 bases from V and 5 bases from J, with 11 bases between. This CDR3 contains 13 residues. Germline values: CDR1 KGHDR, CDR2 SFDVKD.

As DNA, the CDR3 is TGTGCCAGCAGCTTACGTACAGGGTTCGATAATTCACCCCTCCACTTT. It yields the protein CASSLRTGFDNSPLHF. The chain recombines TRBV7-8 with TRBJ1-6; perhaps TRBD1 as D (6 bases). Trimming stripped 2 bases from V and 5 bases from J, with 13 bases between. The CDR3 runs 16 residues. Germline V gene lookup returns CDR1 SGHVS and CDR2 FQNEAQ.

Concerning this clonotype: Relative to the germline gene, one junction end is altered; a read error may explain this. The V gene is TRBV5-1, the J gene TRBJ1-2; a weak D match, TRBD1 (5 bases). Germline CDR1 SGHRS, CDR2 YFSETQ. This CDR3 spans 14 amino acids. The CDR3 loop is CACSATTGNYGYTF. The CDR3 nucleotides are TGCGCCTGCAGTGCTACAACAGGAAACTATGGCTACACCTTC.

This clonotype occurred many times. The rearrangement joins TRBV11-2 to TRBJ2-5; D uncertain. There are 16 residues in the CDR3. With 0 bases removed from V and 4 bases from J, the gap between germline ends came to 15 bases. In germline, CDR1 is SGHAT, CDR2 FQNNGV. The CDR3 loop is CASSLELGGNRETQYF. Here the CDR3 DNA reads TGTGCCAGCAGCTTAGAGCTGGGTGGGAACCGAGAGACCCAGTACTTC.

The chain combines TRBV2 with TRBJ1-5; D not resolved. CDR1 and CDR2 (germline): SNHLY, FYNNEI. V lost 5 bases to trimming and J lost 2 bases, with 13 bases between them. This CDR3 has 15 residues. The CDR3 bases are TGTGCCAGCAGTTTAGCCCGTGGCGGCAATCAGCCCCAGCATTTT. The encoded protein is CASSLARGGNQPQHF.

V gene TRBV15 combines with J gene TRBJ1-2; TRBD1 matches at 10 bases. Trimming took 3 bases from V and 6 from J; bases not matched to a gene: 4. There are 14 residues in the CDR3. The germline V gene has CDR1 LNHNV and CDR2 YYDKDF (reference sequence). The CDR3 nucleotides read TGTGCCACCAGCAGCCCTGGACAGGGGGATGGCTACACCTTC. Translation: CATSSPGQGDGYTF. The full variable domain, with the rest looked up from reference TRBV15 and TRBJ1-2, is DAMVIQNPRYQVTQFGKPVTLSCSQTLNHNVMYWYQQKSSQAPKLLFHYYDKDFNNEADTPDNFQSRRPNTSFCFLDIRSPGLGDTAMYLCATSSPGQGDGYTFGSGTRLTVV.

This clonotype appeared once. The chain employs TRBV7-2 and TRBJ2-6; 7 positions match TRBD1. Germline trimming cut 4 bases from V and 3 bases from J; bases unmatched to any gene: 3. Looked up from germline, CDR1 is SGHTA and CDR2 is FQGNSA. This CDR3 is 15 amino acids long. The CDR3 coding sequence is TGTGCCAGCAGCTCACAGGGGTTTGGGGCCAACGTCCTGACTTTC. It is translated as CASSSQGFGANVLTF.

In the case of this clonotype: Germline is not matched at one junction end, which may reflect a read error. The chain employs TRBV5-1 and TRBJ2-6; 8 bases fit TRBD1. Germline V CDR1 and CDR2: SGHRS, YFSETQ. CDR3 size: 14 residues. This CDR3 reads CASRPETGDNVLTF. The CDR3 DNA reads as TGCGCCAGCAGACCAGAGACAGGGGACAACGTCCTGACTTTC.

Written as DNA, the CDR3 is TGTGCCAGCAGCCAGGGGTCAGGGAACACTGAAGCTTTCTTT. Amino acids: CASSQGSGNTEAFF. This sequence joins TRBV9 and TRBJ1-1; D is perhaps TRBD1 (6 bases). Per germline, CDR1 SGDLS and CDR2 YYNGEE. The CDR3 is made up of 14 amino acids. Trimming removed 4 bases at V and 1 base at J, with 11 bases between.

This chain joins TRBV29-1 and TRBJ1-4; the D gene is possibly TRBD1 (5 bases). The CDR3 extends over 14 amino acids. V was shortened by 0 bases and J by 7 bases, with 12 bases between the two germline ends. The germline CDR1 and CDR2 sequences are SQVTM and ANQGSEA. The CDR3 DNA reads as TGCAGCGTTGAAGATTTGGGGCGCGGTGAAAAACTGTTTTTT. Protein sequence: CSVEDLGRGEKLFF.

This clonotype showed up many times. This chain uses TRBV7-2 with TRBJ1-2; possible D gene TRBD1, 6 bases. The V gene's germline CDR1 is SGHTA and CDR2 FQGNSA. V lost 3 bases, J lost 10 bases, and 15 bases lay in between. There are 13 residues in the CDR3. Here the CDR3 reads CASSLTGLEAYTF. The CDR3, as DNA: TGTGCCAGCAGCTTGACAGGTTTGGAGGCCTACACCTTC.

This clonotype has ten or more counts. This rearrangement joins TRBV10-1 to TRBJ2-5; 9 positions match TRBD2. Losses at the gene ends were 2 bases for V and 1 base for J; bases not matched to a gene: 8. The CDR3 length is 17 residues. Germline assignment: CDR1 WNHNN and CDR2 SYGVQD (reference sequence). CDR3 nucleotide sequence: TGCGCCAGCAGTGAGGGTCTAGCGGGGACGTCCCAAGAGACCCAGTACTTC. Amino acids: CASSEGLAGTSQETQYF.

The chain uses TRBV2 and TRBJ2-3; the D gene is possibly TRBD2 (5 bases). This CDR3 region has 13 residues. Germline V gene lookup returns CDR1 SNHLY and CDR2 FYNNEI. V was pared by 4 bases and J by 6 bases, with 11 bases between. CDR3: CASSGGAGDTQYF. The CDR3 bases are TGTGCCAGCAGTGGAGGCGCGGGCGATACGCAGTATTTT.

CDR3: CASRDKTGSENTEAFF. CDR3 coding DNA: TGTGCCAGCAGAGACAAAACAGGGAGTGAGAACACTGAAGCTTTCTTT. The gene calls are TRBV2 and TRBJ1-1, with D perhaps TRBD1 (6 bases). This CDR3 is built from 16 residues. V was pared by 6 bases and J by 1 base, with 18 bases between. CDR1 and CDR2 (germline): SNHLY, FYNNEI. Filled out from reference TRBV2 and TRBJ1-1, the complete variable domain reads EPEVTQTPSHQVTQMGQEVILRCVPISNHLYFYWYRQILGQKVEFLVSFYNNEISEKSEIFDDQFSVERPDGSNFTLKIRSTKLEDSAMYFCASRDKTGSENTEAFFGQGTRLTVV.

The chain couples TRBV4-2 to TRBJ1-4; D unresolved. Trimming removed 1 base from V and 0 bases from J, with 9 bases in between. CDR1 is LGHNA and CDR2 is YNFKEQ in the germline V gene. The CDR3 totals 16 residues. CDR3 loop: CASSQARPATNEKLFF. For the CDR3, the DNA is TGTGCCAGCAGCCAAGCTCGGCCTGCAACTAATGAAAAACTGTTTTTT.

The chain has TRBV14 and TRBJ1-4; D call uncertain. The CDR3 runs to 14 residues. Trimming removed 1 base from V and 7 bases from J, with 10 bases in between. Germline CDR1 reads SGHDN; CDR2 reads FVKESK. The CDR3 is CASSQGAVLEKLFF. Written as DNA, the CDR3 is TGTGCCAGCAGCCAAGGGGCCGTCCTTGAAAAACTGTTTTTT.

J is TRBJ2-5 and V is TRBV7-8, with a possible D match to TRBD2 (6 bases). The CDR3 length is 15 residues. Germline assignment: CDR1 SGHVS and CDR2 FQNEAQ. The germline V and J ends were trimmed by 8 bases and 5 bases, with 21 bases remaining between them. This chain's CDR3 is CASEVRGSLTETQYF. The DNA of the CDR3 is TGTGCCAGCGAGGTTCGGGGGAGCCTCACCGAGACCCAGTACTTC.

The V call is TRBV4-1, the J call TRBJ1-4; a weak D match, TRBD1 (5 bases). Trimming left V 4 bases short and J 3 bases short, with 12 bases between. In germline, CDR1 is MGHRA, CDR2 YSYEKL. The CDR3 covers 15 residues. The CDR3 region is CASSRQGSSNEKLFF. CDR3 sequence (DNA): TGCGCCAGCAGCCGGCAGGGATCCTCTAATGAAAAACTGTTTTTT.

The J gene is TRBJ1-2, the V gene TRBV29-1, with D hard to call. Germline loops: CDR1 SQVTM, CDR2 ANQGSEA. The CDR3 has 12 residues. The CDR3 DNA reads TGCAGTTCTGGGGTCGACTTCTATGGCTACACCTTC. It yields the protein CSSGVDFYGYTF.

Of note for this clonotype: A junction end diverges from the germline sequence, so it may reflect a read error. The rearrangement links TRBV4-1 to TRBJ1-2; 8 bases align to TRBD1. Germline lookup yields CDR1 MGHRA and CDR2 YSYEKL. The CDR3 totals 16 residues. The CDR3 loop reads CASSQGRTGHNYGYTF. For the CDR3, the DNA is TGTGCCAGCAGCCAAGGGAGGACAGGGCATAACTATGGCTACACCTTC.

The sample holds many counts of this clonotype. The V call is TRBV2, the J call TRBJ1-2, with D hard to call. Germline assignment: CDR1 SNHLY and CDR2 FYNNEI. V lost 2 bases to trimming and J lost 1 base, with 5 bases between them. The CDR3 runs to 13 residues. CDR3 amino acids: CASSEPVNYGYTF. The CDR3 DNA follows: TGTGCCAGCAGTGAACCGGTTAACTATGGCTACACCTTC.

This clonotype appeared a single time. The rearrangement joins TRBV20-1 to TRBJ2-5, with a tentative D call TRBD2 (6 bases). The J call could be wrong; TRBJ2-7 is a better fit for the DNA end. This CDR3 has 13 residues. Germline assignment: CDR1 DFQATT and CDR2 SNEGSKA (reference sequence). The CDR3 DNA is TGCAGTGCCCCTCGCGGAGGGAGCGGCGAGCAGTACTTC. Protein: CSAPRGGSGEQYF.

This clonotype was detected only a few times. V usage is TRBV7-9 and J usage is TRBJ2-7; TRBD1 aligns across 7 bases. The CDR3 spans 14 residues. J lost 1 base, V lost 6 bases, and 6 bases had no gene match. Germline lookup yields CDR1 SEHNR and CDR2 FQNEAQ (reference sequence). The CDR3 reads CASSVPGQSYEQYF. The DNA of the CDR3 is TGTGCCAGCAGTGTACCGGGACAGTCCTACGAGCAGTACTTC.

The rearrangement uses TRBV7-9 and TRBJ1-1; D unclear. V was pared by 5 bases and J by 1 base, with 14 bases between. This CDR3 is built from 15 residues. The germline gives CDR1 SEHNR, CDR2 FQNEAQ (reference sequence). The CDR3 loop reads CASSPEFGKNTEAFF. CDR3 coding DNA: TGTGCCAGCAGCCCCGAGTTCGGGAAGAACACTGAAGCTTTCTTT.

The rearrangement joins TRBV10-2 to TRBJ1-2; D is possibly TRBD1 (5 bases). CDR3 size: 15 residues. Trimming removed 6 bases from V and 4 bases from J, with 18 bases in between. Germline assignment: CDR1 WSHSY and CDR2 SAAADI. CDR3 nucleotide sequence: TGCGCCAGCAGCTTGTGGGCTGGGGCCGGCTATGGCTACACCTTC. Translating it yields CASSLWAGAGYGYTF.

The chain employs TRBV15 and TRBJ2-7; the D is unclear. CDR3 length: 12 residues. Germline values: CDR1 LNHNV, CDR2 YYDKDF (reference sequence). With 9 bases removed from V and 0 bases from J, the gap between germline ends came to 9 bases. The CDR3 spells CATSPNSYEQYF. The CDR3 region has the DNA TGTGCCACATCACCGAACTCCTACGAGCAGTACTTC. The full variable domain, its missing parts supplied by reference TRBV15 and TRBJ2-7, is DAMVIQNPRYQVTQFGKPVTLSCSQTLNHNVMYWYQQKSSQAPKLLFHYYDKDFNNEADTPDNFQSRRPNTSFCFLDIRSPGLGDTAMYLCATSPNSYEQYFGPGTRLTVT.

In its sample, this clonotype was seen a few times. The chain is built from TRBV18 and TRBJ1-1; D ambiguous. Germline V lookup: CDR1 KGHSH, CDR2 LQKENI. The CDR3 is 13 amino acids. V was cut by 3 bases and J by 0 bases, with 5 bases left in between. The CDR3 loop reads CASSPEMNTEAFF. CDR3 DNA sequence: TGTGCCAGCTCACCTGAAATGAACACTGAAGCTTTCTTT.

This clonotype was seen many times. The V and J genes are TRBV7-2 and TRBJ2-2; TRBD2 matches at 15 bases. The CDR3 has 15 residues. The V segment lost 5 bases and the J segment 6 bases; nucleotides outside the gene matches: 1. Germline loops: CDR1 SGHTA, CDR2 FQGNSA. CDR3 bases: TGTGCCAGCAGCCGGACTAGCGGGAGGGCCGGGGAGCTGTTTTTT. This sequence encodes CASSRTSGRAGELFF.

V gene TRBV29-1 combines with J gene TRBJ1-1; D call uncertain. V lost 5 bases and J 0 bases, leaving 7 bases between the germline ends. Germline V gene lookup returns CDR1 SQVTM and CDR2 ANQGSEA. The CDR3 runs to 12 residues. DNA of the CDR3: TGCAGCGTTTCCCCCATGAACACTGAAGCTTTCTTT. It encodes CSVSPMNTEAFF.

The table lists this clonotype with a few counts. The V gene is TRBV7-2, the J gene TRBJ2-6; TRBD1 might be the D (6 bases). Germline assignment: CDR1 SGHTA and CDR2 FQGNSA. V shed 6 bases and J shed 1 base, with 10 bases lying between them. The CDR3 runs to 15 residues. CDR3 nucleotides: TGTGCCAGCAGATTGGACAGTTCTGGGGCCAACGTCCTGACTTTC. This translates into CASRLDSSGANVLTF.

The sample holds many counts of this clonotype. The chain recombines TRBV19 with TRBJ1-2, with D possibly being TRBD1 (6 bases). The CDR3 length is 14 residues. Germline lookup yields CDR1 LNHDA and CDR2 SQIVND (reference sequence). Trimming shortened V by 6 bases and J by 1 base, and 12 bases separated the two germline ends. CDR3 in DNA: TGTGCCAGTAGATCTACAGGGATTAACTATGGCTACACCTTC. Amino acid sequence: CASRSTGINYGYTF. Filled out from reference TRBV19 and TRBJ1-2, the complete variable domain reads DGGITQSPKYLFRKEGQNVTLSCEQNLNHDAMYWYRQDPGQGLRLIYYSQIVNDFQKGDIAEGYSVSREKKESFPLTVTSAQKNPTAFYLCASRSTGINYGYTFGSGTRLTVV.